What follows are 23 T cell receptor beta chains derived from one specimen sequenced in a study of shared clonotypes between healthy human individuals. TCRdb's copy holds only in-frame clones and misses some; the assay was immunoSEQ multiplex PCR. The data contain about 380,000 clones, 96% of them seen just once; the ten biggest clones take up about 0.32%. Material for sequencing was memory CD8+ T cells sorted from blood. As for subset: CD45RO+ cells pooled with CCR7-negative TemRA cells. These receptors originate from a man aged 30 to 45 in good health.

The rearrangement links TRBV28 to TRBJ2-7; D is possibly TRBD2 (5 bases). Germline loops: CDR1 MDHEN, CDR2 SYDVKM. CDR3 length equals 15 residues. Trimming took 1 base from V and 7 from J, leaving 17 bases between them. CDR3 coding DNA: TGTGCCAGCAGTTTATTTGGGAGTTCGGTTTGGGAGCAGTACTTC. This codes for CASSLFGSSVWEQYF. Using reference TRBV28 and TRBJ2-7 for the parts outside the CDR3, the full variable domain is DVKVTQSSRYLVKRTGEKVFLECVQDMDHENMFWYRQDPGLGLRLIYFSYDVKMKEKGDIPEGYSVSREKKERFSLILESASTNQTSMYLCASSLFGSSVWEQYFGPGTRLTVT.

The chain combines TRBV30 with TRBJ2-7; 7 bases agree with TRBD1. Germline values: CDR1 GTSNPN, CDR2 SVGIG (reference sequence). This CDR3 has 13 amino acids. The trim removed 4 bases at V and 3 bases at J, leaving 6 bases unmatched. The CDR3 protein is CAWTWYRGYEQYF. Written as DNA, the CDR3 is TGTGCCTGGACATGGTACAGGGGCTACGAGCAGTACTTC.

The rearrangement joins TRBV6-1 to TRBJ2-7, with 7 bases aligning to TRBD2. This CDR3 region has 12 residues. Losses at the gene ends were 7 bases for V and 7 bases for J; bases not matched to a gene: 7. Germline CDR1 MNHNS, CDR2 SASEGT. CDR3 loop: CASKYAGAEQYF. CDR3 nucleotide sequence: TGTGCCAGCAAGTATGCGGGAGCGGAGCAGTACTTC.

This chain joins TRBV30 and TRBJ2-6; TRBD1 aligns across 10 bases. The CDR3 is 17 residues long. The V gene end was trimmed by 3 bases and the J gene end by 4 bases; junction bases not matched to a gene: 9. Germline lookup yields CDR1 GTSNPN and CDR2 SVGIG (reference sequence). The chain's CDR3 is CAWRMGQGTGGANVLTF. Here the CDR3 DNA reads TGTGCCTGGAGGATGGGACAGGGGACGGGAGGGGCCAACGTCCTGACTTTC.

The chain has TRBV4-2 and TRBJ2-1; TRBD2 aligns across 10 bases. V dropped 6 bases and J dropped 0; count of bases not matched to a gene: 2. The CDR3 has 15 amino acids. CDR1 and CDR2 from the germline V gene are LGHNA and YNFKEQ. The CDR3 DNA is TGTGCCAGCAGGACTAGCGGGTACTCCTACAATGAGCAGTTCTTC. This sequence encodes CASRTSGYSYNEQFF.

The chain recombines TRBV7-3 with TRBJ2-5; TRBD2 agrees at 11 bases. Germline CDR1 SGHTA, CDR2 FQGTGA. V was pared by 1 base and J by 4 bases, with 11 bases of the junction left unmatched. The CDR3 is 18 amino acids. CDR3 residues: CASSLIGRLAGGRETQYF. CDR3 coding DNA: TGTGCCAGCAGCTTAATAGGTCGTCTAGCGGGAGGTCGAGAGACCCAGTACTTC.

The gene calls are TRBV13 and TRBJ2-5, with a weak D call TRBD1 (6 bases). In germline, CDR1 is PRHDT, CDR2 FYEKMQ (reference sequence). The V end was cut by 5 bases, the J end by 5 bases, with 12 bases between. The CDR3 covers 13 residues. The CDR3 nucleotides read TGTGCCAGCAGCCCGCAGGGGCGGGAGACCCAGTACTTC. It yields the protein CASSPQGRETQYF.

The V and J genes are TRBV18 and TRBJ2-3, with D possibly TRBD2 on 6 matching bases. Looked up from germline, CDR1 is KGHSH and CDR2 is LQKENI. CDR3 length: 17 residues. V lost 8 bases to trimming and J lost 4 bases, with 25 bases between them. CDR3 DNA: TGTGCCAGCCTACAATTCATTAGCGGAACTAGTGCAGATACGCAGTATTTT. The encoded protein is CASLQFISGTSADTQYF.

This clone was seen once. The J gene is TRBJ2-1, the V gene TRBV11-3; 9 bases map to TRBD2. CDR1 and CDR2 from the germline V gene are SGHNT and YENEEA. This CDR3 spans 15 amino acids. Germline trimming cut 1 base from V and 3 bases from J; bases unmatched to any gene: 1. The CDR3 reads CASSLGLAVYNEQFF. The CDR3 DNA follows: TGTGCCAGCAGCTTAGGACTAGCGGTCTACAATGAGCAGTTCTTC.

This clone was seen just once. The V and J genes are TRBV10-2 and TRBJ2-5; D remains ambiguous. Germline-derived CDR1 and CDR2 are WSHSY and SAAADI. Trimming shortened V by 6 bases and J by 0 bases, and 5 bases separated the two germline ends. The CDR3 covers 12 residues. The CDR3 region is CASSGYQETQYF. The CDR3 DNA reads as TGCGCCAGCAGCGGGTACCAAGAGACCCAGTACTTC.

As to this clone: Compared with germline, one end of the junction differs, possibly owing to a read error. This CDR3 is CASARLVTEETQYF. Written as DNA, the CDR3 is TGTGCCAGCGCCAGGTTGGTCACAGAAGAGACCCAGTACTTC. This sequence joins TRBV5-1 and TRBJ2-5; D unresolved. Germline assignment: CDR1 SGHRS and CDR2 YFSETQ. The CDR3 is made up of 14 amino acids.

The chain joins TRBV29-1 to TRBJ2-2; TRBD2 might be the D (6 bases). Looked up from germline, CDR1 is SQVTM and CDR2 is ANQGSEA. The CDR3 runs 15 residues. Trimming pared 8 bases from V and 1 base from J, leaving 17 bases between. The CDR3 bases are TGCAGCCTGGGGGGTCGGGGACTGAACACCGGGGAGCTGTTTTTT. The encoded protein is CSLGGRGLNTGELFF.

V usage is TRBV5-5 and J usage is TRBJ2-3, with 8 bases lining up with TRBD1. V was clipped by 5 bases and J by 4 bases; unmatched bases: 12. The CDR3 runs to 16 residues. CDR1 and CDR2 from the germline V gene are SGHKS and YYEKEE (reference sequence). CDR3 sequence (DNA): TGTGCCAGCAGACGCGGACAGGGAAGTTGGGCAGATACGCAGTATTTT. It is translated as CASRRGQGSWADTQYF.

V and J are TRBV11-2 and TRBJ2-7; D remains unclear. Germline V gene sequence: CDR1 SGHAT, CDR2 FQNNGV. The V and J ends lost 0 bases and 7 bases respectively, with 13 bases between them. The CDR3 runs 14 residues. CDR3 protein: CASSLEPRLEEQYF. The CDR3 DNA follows: TGTGCCAGCAGCTTAGAACCTCGACTGGAAGAGCAGTACTTC. The full variable domain, rest sourced from reference TRBV11-2 and TRBJ2-7, is EAGVAQSPRYKIIEKRQSVAFWCNPISGHATLYWYQQILGQGPKLLIQFQNNGVVDDSQLPKDRFSAERLKGVDSTLKIQPAKLEDSAVYLCASSLEPRLEEQYFGPGTRLTVT.

This chain connects TRBV6-5 to TRBJ2-3; D is ambiguous. The V end was cut by 6 bases, the J end by 4 bases, with 14 bases between. Germline CDR1 reads MNHEY; CDR2 reads SVGAGI. The CDR3 sequence is 14 residues long. In DNA, the CDR3 is TGTGCCAGCAGAACAAGTCTAAGTTCAGATACGCAGTATTTT. This encodes CASRTSLSSDTQYF.

This chain connects TRBV2 to TRBJ2-5; 10 positions agree with TRBD1. Germline V gene lookup returns CDR1 SNHLY and CDR2 FYNNEI. The CDR3 totals 14 residues. J was trimmed by 7 bases and V by 2 bases; bases with no gene match: 4. DNA for the CDR3: TGTGCCAGCAGTGAAAGGACAGGGGGGGGGACCCAGTACTTC. Translating gives CASSERTGGGTQYF.

The gene calls are TRBV7-2 and TRBJ2-3; D is unresolved. Germline V gene data show CDR1 as SGHTA and CDR2 as FQGNSA. V lost 0 bases and J 1 base, leaving 8 bases between the germline ends. The CDR3 sequence is 15 residues long. The CDR3 DNA is TGTGCCAGCAGCTTAGCTGTAGGACGCACAGATACGCAGTATTTT. It specifies CASSLAVGRTDTQYF. Full variable domain (rest looked up from reference TRBV7-2 and TRBJ2-3): GAGVSQSPSNKVTEKGKDVELRCDPISGHTALYWYRQSLGQGLEFLIYFQGNSAPDKSGLPSDRFSAERTGGSVSTLTIQRTQQEDSAVYLCASSLAVGRTDTQYFGPGTRLTVL.

This rearrangement joins TRBV7-9 to TRBJ1-3; D might be TRBD1 (5 bases). The CDR3 totals 15 residues. CDR1 SEHNR and CDR2 FQNEAQ come from the germline V gene (reference sequence). V dropped 8 bases and J dropped 0 bases, with 14 bases sitting between them. The CDR3 sequence: CASATPGSSGNTIYF. The CDR3 DNA follows: TGTGCCAGCGCCACCCCAGGGAGCTCTGGAAACACCATATATTTT.

V is TRBV19 and J is TRBJ1-5; TRBD1 might be the D (5 bases). Germline V gene lookup returns CDR1 LNHDA and CDR2 SQIVND (reference sequence). Trimming removed 4 bases from V and 8 bases from J, with 21 bases in between. This CDR3 has 16 residues. The CDR3 region is CASSRGWVQSGEPQHF. CDR3 DNA sequence: TGTGCCAGTAGTAGGGGTTGGGTGCAGTCGGGGGAGCCCCAGCATTTT. The full variable domain, its missing parts supplied by reference TRBV19 and TRBJ1-5, is DGGITQSPKYLFRKEGQNVTLSCEQNLNHDAMYWYRQDPGQGLRLIYYSQIVNDFQKGDIAEGYSVSREKKESFPLTVTSAQKNPTAFYLCASSRGWVQSGEPQHFGDGTRLSIL.

This rearrangement joins TRBV30 to TRBJ2-7, with 9 bases identical to TRBD2. The germline V gene has CDR1 GTSNPN and CDR2 SVGIG (reference sequence). CDR3 size: 14 residues. V lost 5 bases and J lost 2; bases outside the gene matches: 7. CDR3 sequence (DNA): TGTGCCTGGGGAGCGACTAGCGGCCCCTACGAGCAGTACTTC. Translated: CAWGATSGPYEQYF.

The V call is TRBV6-4, the J call TRBJ2-2; the match to TRBD2 covers 14 bases. The J segment lost 0 bases and the V segment lost 4 bases, leaving 4 bases of the junction unmatched. The CDR3 is 18 residues long. CDR1 and CDR2 from the germline V gene are MRHNA and SNTAGT. The CDR3 spells CASSAGLAGGTNTGELFF. The CDR3 nucleotides read TGTGCCAGCAGTGCCGGACTAGCGGGAGGTACGAACACCGGGGAGCTGTTTTTT.

V gene TRBV2 combines with J gene TRBJ1-5; D may be TRBD1 (5 bases). The germline V and J ends were trimmed by 4 bases and 5 bases, with 12 bases remaining between them. This CDR3 region has 14 residues. The germline V gene encodes CDR1 SNHLY and CDR2 FYNNEI. The CDR3 reads CASSVTRADQPQHF. In nucleotides, the CDR3 is TGTGCCAGCAGTGTCACCAGGGCGGATCAGCCCCAGCATTTT.

The genes are TRBV7-2 and TRBJ1-5, with TRBD1 identical over 7 bases. There are 15 residues in the CDR3. The germline V gene encodes CDR1 SGHTA and CDR2 FQGNSA. With V trimmed by 1 base and J by 2 bases, 2 bases remained unmatched. The CDR3 here is CASSLGGGGNQPQHF. The CDR3 DNA reads as TGTGCCAGCAGCTTAGGAGGGGGCGGCAATCAGCCCCAGCATTTT. Using reference TRBV7-2 and TRBJ1-5 for the parts outside the CDR3, the full variable domain is GAGVSQSPSNKVTEKGKDVELRCDPISGHTALYWYRQSLGQGLEFLIYFQGNSAPDKSGLPSDRFSAERTGGSVSTLTIQRTQQEDSAVYLCASSLGGGGNQPQHFGDGTRLSIL.